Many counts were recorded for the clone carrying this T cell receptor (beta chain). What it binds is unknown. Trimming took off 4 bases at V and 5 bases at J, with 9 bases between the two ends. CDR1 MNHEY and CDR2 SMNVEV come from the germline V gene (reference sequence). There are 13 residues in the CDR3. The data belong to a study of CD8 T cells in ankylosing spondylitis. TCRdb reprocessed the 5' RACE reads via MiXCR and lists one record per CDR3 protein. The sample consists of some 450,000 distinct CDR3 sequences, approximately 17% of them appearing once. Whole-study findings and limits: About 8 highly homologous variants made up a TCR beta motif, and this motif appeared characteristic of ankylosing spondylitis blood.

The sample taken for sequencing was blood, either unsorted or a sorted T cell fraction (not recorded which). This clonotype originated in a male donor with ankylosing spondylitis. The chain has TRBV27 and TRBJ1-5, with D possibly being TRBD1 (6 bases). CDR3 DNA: TGTGCCAGCAGTTACAGGGAGGATCAGCCCCAGCATTTT. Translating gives CASSYREDQPQHF.